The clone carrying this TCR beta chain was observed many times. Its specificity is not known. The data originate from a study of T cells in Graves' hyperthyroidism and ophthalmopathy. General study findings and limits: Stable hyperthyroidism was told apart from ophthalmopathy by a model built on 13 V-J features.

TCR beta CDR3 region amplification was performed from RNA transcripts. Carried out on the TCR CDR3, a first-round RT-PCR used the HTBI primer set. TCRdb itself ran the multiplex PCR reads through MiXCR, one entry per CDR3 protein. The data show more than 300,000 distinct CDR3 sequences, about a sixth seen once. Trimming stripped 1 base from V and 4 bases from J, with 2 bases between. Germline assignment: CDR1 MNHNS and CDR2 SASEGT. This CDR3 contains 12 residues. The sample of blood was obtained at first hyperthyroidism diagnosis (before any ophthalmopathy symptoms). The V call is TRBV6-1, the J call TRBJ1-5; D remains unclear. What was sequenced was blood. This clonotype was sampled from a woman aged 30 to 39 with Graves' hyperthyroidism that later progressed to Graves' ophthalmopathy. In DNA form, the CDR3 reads TGTGCCAGCAGTGAAGGTAATCAGCCCCAGCATTTT. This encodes CASSEGNQPQHF.